What follows are 27 T cell receptor beta chains derived from one specimen sequenced in a study of blood T cells in healthy people across ages. Combining a sample-barcoded 5' primer with a J-beta primer mix, a second PCR ran for about 7 to 11 cycles. TCRdb passed the 5' RACE reads through MiXCR, listing each CDR3 protein once. The sample lists 650,000 or so distinct CDR3 sequences; around 52% were seen once. Specimen: blood. The origin of the receptors is an elderly woman in good health.

As for this clonotype: The junction does not match germline at one end; this may be a read error. The rearrangement links TRBV3-1 to TRBJ2-1; D may be TRBD2 (5 bases). This CDR3 spans 15 amino acids. Germline-derived CDR1 and CDR2 are LGHDT and YNNKEL (reference sequence). CDR3 residues: CASRVGRASYNKQFF. CDR3 nucleotides: TGTGCCAGCAGGGTTGGGCGGGCCTCCTACAATAAGCAGTTCTTC.

On this clonotype: At one end the junction does not follow the germline gene, possibly because of a read error. V usage is TRBV4-3 and J usage is TRBJ2-6; D is perhaps TRBD1 (5 bases). Germline V lookup: CDR1 LGHNA, CDR2 YSLEER. CDR3 size: 15 residues. The CDR3 nucleotides are TGCGCCAGCAGCCAAGGACACTCTGGGGCCAACGTCCTGATTTTC. This gives the protein CASSQGHSGANVLIF.

The table lists this clonotype with a few counts. J is TRBJ2-2 and V is TRBV2; D unclear. This CDR3 is built from 13 residues. Trimming removed 5 bases at V and 7 bases at J, with 11 bases between. Germline lookup yields CDR1 SNHLY and CDR2 FYNNEI. Here the CDR3 reads CASSLEIHGELFF. The CDR3 coding sequence is TGTGCCAGCAGTCTAGAGATTCACGGGGAGCTGTTTTTT.

The chain has TRBV4-3 and TRBJ1-3, with unresolved D. V shed 0 bases and J shed 3 bases, with 6 bases lying between them. Germline CDR1 reads LGHNA; CDR2 reads YSLEER. This CDR3 region has 14 residues. DNA for the CDR3: TGCGCCAGCAGCCAAGAATCGCATGGAAACACCATATATTTT. It specifies CASSQESHGNTIYF.

This clonotype was recorded a few times. The chain is built from TRBV13 and TRBJ1-1, with 8 bases aligning to TRBD1. This CDR3 contains 14 residues. V shed 2 bases, J shed 6 bases, and the junction held 5 bases outside the gene matches. Germline-derived CDR1 and CDR2 are PRHDT and FYEKMQ (reference sequence). This CDR3 is CASSLHRGEPEAFF. The CDR3 DNA reads as TGTGCCAGCAGCTTACACAGGGGGGAACCTGAAGCTTTCTTT.

The gene calls are TRBV10-3 and TRBJ2-4; tentatively, D is TRBD1 (5 bases). The better agreement between TRBJ2-7 and the DNA end casts doubt on the J call. Germline V lookup: CDR1 ENHRY, CDR2 SYGVKD. The CDR3 runs 12 residues. CDR3 in amino acids: CAISVQGYEQYF. The DNA of the CDR3 is TGTGCCATCAGTGTTCAGGGATACGAGCAGTACTTC.

This clonotype appeared a few times. The chain employs TRBV7-2 and TRBJ2-4; TRBD2 might be the D (5 bases). There are 13 residues in the CDR3. V lost 5 bases to trimming and J lost 4 bases, with 9 bases between them. Germline lookup yields CDR1 SGHTA and CDR2 FQGNSA. The CDR3 coding sequence is TGTGCCAGCAGCCCCGGGGATAAAAACATTCAGTACTTC. It specifies CASSPGDKNIQYF.

V and J are TRBV4-3 and TRBJ2-7, with D perhaps being TRBD1 or TRBD2 (5 bases each). The CDR3 sequence is 15 residues long. Trimming took 0 bases from V and 4 from J, leaving 13 bases between them. Germline V gene data show CDR1 as LGHNA and CDR2 as YSLEER. The CDR3 DNA follows: TGCGCCAGCAGCCAAGAATGGGACGTAGCTTACGAGCAGTACTTC. Its protein is CASSQEWDVAYEQYF.

The chain combines TRBV20-1 with TRBJ1-5; D perhaps matches TRBD1 (5 bases). This CDR3 spans 17 amino acids. The V gene's germline CDR1 is DFQATT and CDR2 SNEGSKA (reference sequence). With 1 base removed from V and 0 bases from J, the gap between germline ends came to 16 bases. CDR3 DNA sequence: TGCAGTGCTAGAGTGCGGGGGACCACTTATAGCAATCAGCCCCAGCATTTT. This translates into CSARVRGTTYSNQPQHF.

This clonotype has more than one count but fewer than ten. The V gene is TRBV18, the J gene TRBJ1-1, with a tentative D call TRBD1 (6 bases). The CDR3 loop spans 15 amino acids. CDR1 and CDR2 (germline): KGHSH, LQKENI. Trimming stripped 3 bases from V and 0 bases from J, with 11 bases between. CDR3 protein: CASSPGGLMNTEAFF. DNA for the CDR3: TGTGCCAGCTCACCGGGGGGCCTAATGAACACTGAAGCTTTCTTT.

This chain joins TRBV5-1 and TRBJ2-1; D gene ambiguous. V was shortened by 4 bases and J by 5 bases, with 13 bases between the two germline ends. The CDR3 is 14 amino acids. The germline CDR1 and CDR2 sequences are SGHRS and YFSETQ. The CDR3 loop reads CASSVETPNNEQFF. The CDR3 DNA reads TGCGCCAGCAGCGTGGAGACTCCTAACAATGAGCAGTTCTTC.

This clonotype came up many times. The rearrangement joins TRBV7-9 to TRBJ2-3, with 9 bases aligning to TRBD2. CDR1 and CDR2 from the germline V gene are SEHNR and FQNEAQ (reference sequence). With V trimmed by 5 bases and J by 0 bases, 3 bases remained unmatched. CDR3 length equals 15 residues. Here the CDR3 DNA reads TGTGCCAGCAGCGTGAGCGGGAGGAGCACAGATACGCAGTATTTT. Residues: CASSVSGRSTDTQYF.

This clonotype was detected a few times. V usage is TRBV4-2 and J usage is TRBJ2-7; TRBD2 might be the D (7 bases). The CDR3 has 16 amino acids. Trimming shortened V by 4 bases and J by 0 bases, and 16 bases separated the two germline ends. Germline CDR1 is LGHNA and CDR2 is YNFKEQ. Here the CDR3 DNA reads TGTGCCAGCAGCCTTAGTCGGGGGGCGAGCTCCTACGAGCAGTACTTC. It codes for CASSLSRGASSYEQYF.

The genes are TRBV29-1 and TRBJ2-3; D unclear. The CDR3 has 13 residues. V was trimmed by 4 bases and J by 1 base, leaving 9 bases between them. CDR1 SQVTM and CDR2 ANQGSEA come from the germline V gene. The CDR3 protein is CSVGRLGTDTQYF. CDR3 in DNA: TGCAGCGTTGGAAGATTGGGCACAGATACGCAGTATTTT.

This clonotype was seen at least ten times. V and J are TRBV29-1 and TRBJ2-5; tentative D call: TRBD1 (6 bases). Trimming removed 2 bases at V and 5 bases at J, with 9 bases between. The CDR3 is made up of 12 amino acids. Germline loops: CDR1 SQVTM, CDR2 ANQGSEA. CDR3 protein: CSVERQGETQYF. As DNA, the CDR3 is TGCAGCGTTGAAAGGCAGGGGGAGACCCAGTACTTC.

J is TRBJ1-3 and V is TRBV5-6; D not resolved. The CDR3 spans 14 residues. The V end was cut by 4 bases, the J end by 4 bases, with 12 bases between. CDR1 is SGHDT and CDR2 is YYEEEE in the germline V gene. The CDR3 is CASSVSGAGNTIYF. The CDR3 coding sequence is TGTGCCAGCAGCGTGTCGGGAGCCGGAAACACCATATATTTT.

The V and J genes are TRBV10-3 and TRBJ2-7; 7 bases are a match to TRBD2. The CDR3 has 15 amino acids. CDR1 and CDR2 (germline): ENHRY, SYGVKD. J was trimmed by 3 bases and V by 3 bases; bases with no gene match: 8. As DNA, the CDR3 is TGTGCCATCAGTGATCCGACGGGGGGAGGCTACGAGCAGTACTTC. It codes for CAISDPTGGGYEQYF.

V is TRBV20-1 and J is TRBJ2-1, with D possibly TRBD2 on 6 matching bases. CDR3 length equals 13 residues. The germline V gene encodes CDR1 DFQATT and CDR2 SNEGSKA (reference sequence). V was pared by 1 base and J by 5 bases, with 9 bases between. The CDR3 sequence is CSARAWGDNEQFF. CDR3 sequence (DNA): TGCAGTGCTAGAGCCTGGGGGGACAATGAGCAGTTCTTC.

Of note for this clonotype: A much larger clonotype is one base distant, so this may be a read error. The chain combines TRBV25-1 with TRBJ2-7, with D possibly being TRBD2 (5 bases). The ends were cut back, 4 bases at V and 2 bases at J, with 12 bases in the middle. The CDR3 loop spans 14 amino acids. CDR1 is MGHDK, CDR2 SYGVNS, per germline. The CDR3, as DNA: TGTGCCAGCAGTGCCCCGGGAATCGCCTACGAGCAGTACTTC. Protein: CASSAPGIAYEQYF.

This clonotype was counted many times. This chain connects TRBV29-1 to TRBJ2-1; 11 positions match TRBD2. Germline V lookup: CDR1 SQVTM, CDR2 ANQGSEA. This CDR3 is built from 12 residues. The V segment lost 7 bases and the J segment 7 bases; nucleotides outside the gene matches: 3. Here the CDR3 DNA reads TGCAGCGCGACTAGCGGGGTAAATGAGCAGTTCTTC. It translates to CSATSGVNEQFF.

In this sample, this clonotype turned up many times. The junction departs from germline at one end; a sequencing error may be responsible. The V and J genes are TRBV7-2 and TRBJ2-2; the match to TRBD2 covers 12 bases. The V gene's germline CDR1 is SGHTA and CDR2 FQGNSA. The CDR3 is 14 residues long. The CDR3 DNA reads as TGTGCCAGCAGCCTAGCGGGGGGGACCGGGGAGCTGTTTTTT. The encoded protein is CASSLAGGTGELFF.

This clonotype was counted many times. V and J are TRBV6-1 and TRBJ2-3; 7 positions match TRBD1. This CDR3 has 14 residues. Trimming took 4 bases from V and 2 from J; bases not matched to a gene: 3. Germline V gives CDR1 MNHNS, CDR2 SASEGT. CDR3 DNA: TGTGCCAGCAGTGGGGACAGACCCACAGATACGCAGTATTTT. Translation: CASSGDRPTDTQYF.

V usage is TRBV24-1 and J usage is TRBJ2-4, with TRBD1 as a possible D gene (6 bases). This CDR3 spans 19 amino acids. CDR1 and CDR2 from the germline V gene are KGHDR and SFDVKD. Trimming stripped 3 bases from V and 0 bases from J, with 20 bases between. CDR3 in DNA: TGTGCCACCAGTGATGATACATCCGGGACATCCTTAGCCAAAAACATTCAGTACTTC. Translated, it gives CATSDDTSGTSLAKNIQYF.

This clonotype was counted only a few times. The chain is built from TRBV3-1 and TRBJ2-3; no reliable D call. The CDR3 has 14 residues. V was cut by 2 bases and J by 0 bases, with 6 bases left in between. The germline V gene has CDR1 LGHDT and CDR2 YNNKEL (reference sequence). In DNA, the CDR3 is TGTGCCAGCAGCCAATCCCTTAGCACAGATACGCAGTATTTT. Translating it yields CASSQSLSTDTQYF.

This clonotype was recorded only once. This CDR3 is CSTYSGRITDTQYF. CDR3 bases: TGCAGCACCTACAGCGGGAGGATCACAGATACGCAGTATTTT. The V and J genes are TRBV29-1 and TRBJ2-3; 9 bases align to TRBD2. The CDR3 extends over 14 amino acids. With V trimmed by 8 bases and J by 2 bases, 8 bases remained unmatched. Per germline, CDR1 SQVTM and CDR2 ANQGSEA.

V and J are TRBV6-5 and TRBJ1-1; D call uncertain. Germline CDR1 and CDR2: MNHEY and SVGAGI. This CDR3 has 13 amino acids. Between the trimmed V and J ends, which lost 5 bases and 7 bases, there was a span of 14 bases. CDR3 sequence: CASSVSGLIEAFF. The CDR3 nucleotides read TGTGCCAGCAGTGTTTCGGGCTTAATTGAAGCTTTCTTT.

The V call is TRBV11-3, the J call TRBJ2-1, with D perhaps matching TRBD1 or TRBD2 (5 bases each). The better agreement between TRBJ2-7 and the DNA end casts doubt on the J call. The CDR3 is 13 residues long. The germline CDR1 and CDR2 sequences are SGHNT and YENEEA. This CDR3 reads CASSTTDYNEQYF. In DNA, the CDR3 is TGTGCCAGCAGTACGACAGACTACAATGAGCAGTACTTC.